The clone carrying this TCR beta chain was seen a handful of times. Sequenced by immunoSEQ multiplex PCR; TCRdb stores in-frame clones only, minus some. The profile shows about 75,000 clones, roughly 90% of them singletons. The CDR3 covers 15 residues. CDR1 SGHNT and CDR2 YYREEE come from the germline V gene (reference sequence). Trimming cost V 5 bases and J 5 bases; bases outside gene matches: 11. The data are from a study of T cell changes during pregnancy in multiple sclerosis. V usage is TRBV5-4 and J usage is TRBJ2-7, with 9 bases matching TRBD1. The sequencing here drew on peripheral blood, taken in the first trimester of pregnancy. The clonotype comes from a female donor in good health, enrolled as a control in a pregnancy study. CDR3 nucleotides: TGTGCCAGCAGGGGCCGGACAGGGGCTGCCAACGAGCAGTACTTC. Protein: CASRGRTGAANEQYF.